This entry lists 7 T cell receptor beta chains sequenced from one sample in a study of identical twins. MiXCR, applied by TCRdb to the 5' RACE reads, yields one record per CDR3 protein. The sample carries about 390,000 distinct CDR3 sequences, 9% to 10% recorded once. The specimen sequenced was naive T cells sorted from blood. The receptor source for this set is a woman aged 45 to 65 in good health.

This clonotype was recorded a few times. V is TRBV7-2 and J is TRBJ2-7; D is unclear. V shed 5 bases and J shed 2 bases, with 10 bases lying between them. This CDR3 is 13 amino acids long. From germline, CDR1 is SGHTA and CDR2 FQGNSA. The CDR3 DNA is TGTGCCAGCAGCATGGACGAAACCTACGAGCAGTACGTC. Its translation: CASSMDETYEQYV.

The chain recombines TRBV25-1 with TRBJ2-3; 8 bases agree with TRBD1. V lost 5 bases, J lost 4 bases, and 5 bases stayed unmatched. The germline gives CDR1 MGHDK, CDR2 SYGVNS. The CDR3 has 14 residues. CDR3: CASSSDREADTQYF. CDR3 in DNA: TGTGCCAGCAGTTCGGACAGGGAGGCAGATACGCAGTATTTT. Based on the CDR3 plus reference TRBV25-1 and TRBJ2-3, the full variable domain is EADIYQTPRYLVIGTGKKITLECSQTMGHDKMYWYQQDPGMELHLIHYSYGVNSTEKGDLSSESTVSRIRTEHFPLTLESARPSHTSQYLCASSSDREADTQYFGPGTRLTVL.

This clonotype was seen many times. The V and J genes are TRBV9 and TRBJ1-2; D is perhaps TRBD1 (6 bases). The germline V gene has CDR1 SGDLS and CDR2 YYNGEE. V lost 0 bases and J 3 bases, leaving 21 bases between the germline ends. This CDR3 has 18 amino acids. The CDR3 protein is CASSVVTAQGNWDYGYTF. DNA of the CDR3: TGTGCCAGCAGCGTAGTTACCGCCCAGGGGAATTGGGACTATGGCTACACCTTC. The variable domain in full, with the rest retrieved from reference TRBV9 and TRBJ1-2, is DSGVTQTPKHLITATGQRVTLRCSPRSGDLSVYWYQQSLDQGLQFLIQYYNGEERAKGNILERFSAQQFPDLHSELNLSSLELGDSALYFCASSVVTAQGNWDYGYTFGSGTRLTVV.

To note about this clonotype: At one of its ends the junction is not consistent with the germline gene, which may arise from a read error. The chain is built from TRBV7-8 and TRBJ2-7, with TRBD2 matching over 7 bases. Germline V gene data show CDR1 as SGHVS and CDR2 as FQNEAQ. The CDR3 covers 10 residues. In DNA, the CDR3 is TGTGCCAGCAGTGAAGAGGGACTACACTTC. Amino acids: CASSEEGLHF.

At least ten counts were recorded for this clonotype. This chain joins TRBV10-3 and TRBJ2-1; perhaps D is TRBD1 or TRBD2 (5 bases each). The germline gives CDR1 ENHRY, CDR2 SYGVKD. V lost 3 bases and J 6 bases, leaving 9 bases between the germline ends. CDR3 length: 13 residues. The chain's CDR3 is CAISEGTTNEQFF. The CDR3 DNA follows: TGTGCCATCAGTGAAGGGACCACCAATGAGCAGTTCTTC.

This clonotype was detected ten times or more. The V and J genes are TRBV9 and TRBJ2-1, with D perhaps matching TRBD2 (6 bases). Looked up from germline, CDR1 is SGDLS and CDR2 is YYNGEE. V was cut by 1 base and J by 6 bases, with 11 bases left in between. This CDR3 is built from 14 residues. CDR3 region: CASSVNPGVNEQFF. In DNA form, the CDR3 reads TGTGCCAGCAGCGTAAATCCGGGAGTCAATGAGCAGTTCTTC.

The J gene is TRBJ2-1, the V gene TRBV20-1; perhaps TRBD2 as D (5 bases). In germline, CDR1 is DFQATT, CDR2 SNEGSKA (reference sequence). V was trimmed by 5 bases and J by 5 bases, leaving 13 bases between them. The length of the CDR3 is 13 residues. The CDR3 loop is CSAPSLGNNEQFF. The CDR3 region has the DNA TGCAGTGCTCCGTCGCTCGGGAACAATGAGCAGTTCTTC.